Below are 2 T cell receptor beta chains sequenced from a single sample in a study of PD-1 blockade in mismatch repair-deficient tumors. TCRdb's copy holds only in-frame clones and misses some; the assay was immunoSEQ multiplex PCR. The table has 76,000 or so clones, approximately 78% seen once. Sequenced here: peripheral blood, sampled 44 weeks after starting pembrolizumab. The source of these receptors is an adult with mismatch repair-deficient cancer.

The chain has TRBV6-6 and TRBJ2-7; the match to TRBD2 covers 8 bases. Germline V gene data show CDR1 as MNHNY and CDR2 as SVGAGI (reference sequence). With 5 bases clipped from V and 6 bases from J, the junction kept 9 bases outside the gene matches. This CDR3 has 14 amino acids. CDR3: CASSRPGLDSEQYF. For the CDR3, the DNA is TGTGCCAGCAGTAGACCGGGACTAGACTCCGAGCAGTACTTC.

This clone was detected only once. This chain links TRBV7-9 with TRBJ2-7; 13 bases align to TRBD2. This CDR3 spans 15 amino acids. The germline V gene encodes CDR1 SEHNR and CDR2 FQNEAQ (reference sequence). Losses at the gene ends were 5 bases for V and 9 bases for J; bases not matched to a gene: 10. The CDR3 DNA is TGTGCCAGCAGCCCGGGACTAGCGGGACTCCGGGTGCAGTACTTC. It codes for CASSPGLAGLRVQYF. Full variable domain (outside the CDR3, taken from reference TRBV7-9 and TRBJ2-7): DTGVSQNPRHKITKRGQNVTFRCDPISEHNRLYWYRQTLGQGPEFLTYFQNEAQLEKSRLLSDRFSAERPKGSFSTLEIQRTEQGDSAMYLCASSPGLAGLRVQYFGPGTRLTVT.